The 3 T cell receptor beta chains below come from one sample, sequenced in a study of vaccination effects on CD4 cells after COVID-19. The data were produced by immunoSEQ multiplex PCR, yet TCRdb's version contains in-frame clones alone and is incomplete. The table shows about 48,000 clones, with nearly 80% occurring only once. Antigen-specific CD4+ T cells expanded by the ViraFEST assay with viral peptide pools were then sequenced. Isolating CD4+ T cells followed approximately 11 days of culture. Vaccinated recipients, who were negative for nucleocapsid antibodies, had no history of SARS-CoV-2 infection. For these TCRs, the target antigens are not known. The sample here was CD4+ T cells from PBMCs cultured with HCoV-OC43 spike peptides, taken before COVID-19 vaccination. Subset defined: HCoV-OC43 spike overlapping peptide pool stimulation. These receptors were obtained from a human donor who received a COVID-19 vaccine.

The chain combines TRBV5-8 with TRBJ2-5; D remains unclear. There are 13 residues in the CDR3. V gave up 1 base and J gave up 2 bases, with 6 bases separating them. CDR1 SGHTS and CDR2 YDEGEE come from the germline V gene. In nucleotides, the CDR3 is TGTGCCAGCAGCTTGTACGGACAAGAGACCCAGTACTTC. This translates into CASSLYGQETQYF. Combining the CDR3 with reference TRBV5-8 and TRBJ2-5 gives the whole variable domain EAGVTQSPTHLIKTRGQQATLRCSPISGHTSVYWYQQALGLGLQFLLWYDEGEERNRGNFPPRFSGRQFPNYSSELNVNALELEDSALYLCASSLYGQETQYFGPGTRLLVL.

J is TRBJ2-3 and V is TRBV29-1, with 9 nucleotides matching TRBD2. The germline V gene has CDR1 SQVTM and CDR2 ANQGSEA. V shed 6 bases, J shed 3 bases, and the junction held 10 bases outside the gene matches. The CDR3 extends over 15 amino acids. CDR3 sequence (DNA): TGCAGCGTGGGGAGGGCTAGCGGGGTGACAGATACGCAGTATTTT. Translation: CSVGRASGVTDTQYF.

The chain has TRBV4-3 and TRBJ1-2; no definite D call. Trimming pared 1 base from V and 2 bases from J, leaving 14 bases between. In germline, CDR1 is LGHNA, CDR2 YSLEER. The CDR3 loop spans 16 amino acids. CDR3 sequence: CASSQVLVGSNYGYTF. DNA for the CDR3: TGCGCCAGCAGCCAAGTGCTTGTGGGATCAAACTATGGCTACACCTTC.